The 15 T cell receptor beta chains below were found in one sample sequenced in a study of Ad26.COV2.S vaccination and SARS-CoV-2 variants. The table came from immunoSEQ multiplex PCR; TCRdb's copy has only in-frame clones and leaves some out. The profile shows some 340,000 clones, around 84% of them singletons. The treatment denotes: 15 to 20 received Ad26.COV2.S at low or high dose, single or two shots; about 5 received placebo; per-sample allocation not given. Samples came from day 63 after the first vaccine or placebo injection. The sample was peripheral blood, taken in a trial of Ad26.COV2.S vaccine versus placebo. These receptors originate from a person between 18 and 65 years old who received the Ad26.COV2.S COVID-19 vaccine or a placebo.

The chain's CDR3 is CASSLVASGVTDTQYF. CDR3 DNA sequence: TGTGCCAGCAGCTTAGTGGCTAGCGGGGTCACAGATACGCAGTATTTT. The chain uses TRBV7-2 and TRBJ2-3; 9 bases align to TRBD2. Germline V gene lookup returns CDR1 SGHTA and CDR2 FQGNSA. J gave up 2 bases and V 1 base, and 4 bases lay outside the gene matches. The CDR3 is made up of 16 amino acids.

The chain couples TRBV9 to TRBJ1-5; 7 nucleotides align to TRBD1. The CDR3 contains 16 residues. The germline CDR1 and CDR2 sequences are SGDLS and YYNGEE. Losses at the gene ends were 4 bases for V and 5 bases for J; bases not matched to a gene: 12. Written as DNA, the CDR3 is TGTGCCAGCAGCATTAGGACAGGTTCGTTCGATCAGCCCCAGCATTTT. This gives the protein CASSIRTGSFDQPQHF.

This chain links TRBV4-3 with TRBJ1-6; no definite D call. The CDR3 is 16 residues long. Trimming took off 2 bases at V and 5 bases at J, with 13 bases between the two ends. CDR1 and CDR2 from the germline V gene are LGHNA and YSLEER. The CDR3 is CASSQRSGADNSPLHF. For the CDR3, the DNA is TGCGCCAGCAGCCAACGCTCAGGTGCGGATAATTCACCCCTCCACTTT.

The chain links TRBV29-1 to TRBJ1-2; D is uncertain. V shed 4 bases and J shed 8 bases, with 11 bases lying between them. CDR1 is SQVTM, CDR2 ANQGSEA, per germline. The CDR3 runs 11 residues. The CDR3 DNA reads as TGCAGCGTTGGGGCAGCTATAGGCTACACCTTC. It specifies CSVGAAIGYTF.

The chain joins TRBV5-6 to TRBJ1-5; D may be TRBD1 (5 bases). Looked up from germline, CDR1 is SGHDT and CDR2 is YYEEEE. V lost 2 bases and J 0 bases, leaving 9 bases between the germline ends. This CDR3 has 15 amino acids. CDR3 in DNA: TGTGCCAGCAGCTTTGGGCAGGGTAGCAATCAGCCCCAGCATTTT. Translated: CASSFGQGSNQPQHF.

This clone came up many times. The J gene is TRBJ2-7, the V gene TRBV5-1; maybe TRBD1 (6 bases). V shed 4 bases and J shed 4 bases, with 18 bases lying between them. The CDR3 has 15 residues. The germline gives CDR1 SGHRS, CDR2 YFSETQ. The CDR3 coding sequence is TGCGCCAGCAGCGGGAAATGGGGGCAAGGATACGAGCAGTACTTC. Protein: CASSGKWGQGYEQYF.

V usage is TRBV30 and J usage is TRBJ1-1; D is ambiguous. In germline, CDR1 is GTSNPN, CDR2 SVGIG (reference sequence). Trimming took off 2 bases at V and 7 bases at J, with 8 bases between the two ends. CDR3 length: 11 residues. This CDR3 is CAWSNGIEAFF. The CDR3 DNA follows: TGTGCCTGGAGTAACGGGATTGAAGCTTTCTTT.

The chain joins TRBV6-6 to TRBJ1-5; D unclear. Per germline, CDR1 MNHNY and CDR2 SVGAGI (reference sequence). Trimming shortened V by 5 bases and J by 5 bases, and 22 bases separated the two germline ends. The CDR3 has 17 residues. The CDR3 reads CASSPTYTVAPHQPQHF. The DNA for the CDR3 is TGTGCCAGCAGTCCCACGTACACCGTTGCGCCCCATCAGCCCCAGCATTTT.

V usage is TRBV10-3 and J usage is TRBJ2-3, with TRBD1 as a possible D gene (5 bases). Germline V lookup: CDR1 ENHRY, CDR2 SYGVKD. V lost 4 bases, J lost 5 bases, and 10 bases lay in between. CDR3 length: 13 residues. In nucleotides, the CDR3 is TGTGCCATCAGTGGGCAGGGTGGAGATACGCAGTATTTT. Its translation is CAISGQGGDTQYF.

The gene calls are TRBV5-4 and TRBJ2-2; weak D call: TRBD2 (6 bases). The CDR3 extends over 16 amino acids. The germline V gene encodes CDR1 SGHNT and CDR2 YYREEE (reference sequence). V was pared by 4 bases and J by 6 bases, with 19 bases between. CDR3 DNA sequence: TGTGCCAGCAGCGGGGCCCCAGCGGGCTATGCCGGGGAGCTGTTTTTT. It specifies CASSGAPAGYAGELFF.

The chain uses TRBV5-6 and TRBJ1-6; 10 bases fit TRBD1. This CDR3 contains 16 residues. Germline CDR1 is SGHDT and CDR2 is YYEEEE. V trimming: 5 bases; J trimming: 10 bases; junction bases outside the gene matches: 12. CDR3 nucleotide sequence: TGTGCCAGCAGGTCCTCCGGTGACAGGGGGCAATCACCCCTCCACTTT. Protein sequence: CASRSSGDRGQSPLHF. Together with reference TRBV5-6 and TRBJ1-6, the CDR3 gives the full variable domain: DAGVTQSPTHLIKTRGQQVTLRCSPKSGHDTVSWYQQALGQGPQFIFQYYEEEERQRGNFPDRFSGHQFPNYSSELNVNALLLGDSALYLCASRSSGDRGQSPLHFGNGTRLTVT.

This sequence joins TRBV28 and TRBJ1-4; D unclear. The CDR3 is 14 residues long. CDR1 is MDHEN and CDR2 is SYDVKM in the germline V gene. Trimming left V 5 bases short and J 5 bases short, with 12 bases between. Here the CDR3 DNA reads TGTGCCAGCAGTCCTCCGGGTGCGAATGAAAAACTGTTTTTT. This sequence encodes CASSPPGANEKLFF.

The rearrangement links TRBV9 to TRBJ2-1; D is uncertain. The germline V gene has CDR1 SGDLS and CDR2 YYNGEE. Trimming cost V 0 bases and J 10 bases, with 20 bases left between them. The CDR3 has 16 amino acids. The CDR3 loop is CASSVGGISGVSEQFF. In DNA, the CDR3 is TGTGCCAGCAGCGTAGGAGGAATCTCCGGAGTTAGCGAGCAGTTCTTC. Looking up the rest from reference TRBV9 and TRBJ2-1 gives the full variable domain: DSGVTQTPKHLITATGQRVTLRCSPRSGDLSVYWYQQSLDQGLQFLIQYYNGEERAKGNILERFSAQQFPDLHSELNLSSLELGDSALYFCASSVGGISGVSEQFFGPGTRLTVL.

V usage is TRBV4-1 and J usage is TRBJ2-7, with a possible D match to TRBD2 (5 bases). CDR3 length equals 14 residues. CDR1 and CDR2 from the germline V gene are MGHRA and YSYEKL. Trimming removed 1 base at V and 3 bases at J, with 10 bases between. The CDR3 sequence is CASSQVGLDYEQYF. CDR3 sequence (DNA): TGCGCCAGCAGCCAAGTCGGACTGGACTACGAGCAGTACTTC.

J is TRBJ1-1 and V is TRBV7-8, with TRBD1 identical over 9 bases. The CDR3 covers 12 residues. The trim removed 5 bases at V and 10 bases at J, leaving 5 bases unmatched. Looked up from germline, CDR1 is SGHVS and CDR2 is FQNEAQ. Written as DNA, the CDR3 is TGTGCCAGCAGCACCAAGGACAGGGGAGCTTTCTTT. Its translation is CASSTKDRGAFF.